This entry features one T cell receptor (beta chain) sequence. Which antigen it targets is not known. Nothing much larger sits one base from this clone, and base qualities are not available. The data were obtained in a study of shared clonotypes between healthy human individuals (dated by TCRdb to the early 2020s). About the full investigation: A few men and a couple of women, aged 18 to 49 years, made up the cohort. For each donor, CD4 naive and CD4 memory were each run on three plates, CD8 naive on two plates, and CD8 memory on one plate. Between about 0.9 and 8.9 billion PBMCs per donor were obtained by leukapheresis. Blood TCR repertoires of about five healthy adults were deeply sequenced to estimate repertoire size and the extent of clonotype sharing between individuals. To increase sequencing depth and limit assay-specific biases, TCR repertoire library preparation and sequencing were carried out by different laboratories using diverse techniques.

Trimming removed 2 bases from V and 3 bases from J, leaving 27 bases between the germline ends. From a lookup of the germline V gene, CDR1 and CDR2 are SGDLS and YYNGEE. Measured from the cysteine to the phenylalanine, the CDR3 is 20 residues long. The CDR3 DNA has 60 bases and is translated from base 1. The donors were healthy, HIV-negative adults with no recently reported acute infections or vaccinations. All donors were Caucasian adults living in Nashville, Tennessee, USA. Magnetic negative selection was used to enrich CD4+ T cells, after which naive cells were positively selected on CD45RA and the negative fraction became the memory subset. Blood was obtained by leukapheresis, after which PBMCs were separated by Ficoll-Histopaque density gradient centrifugation and cryopreserved in liquid nitrogen vapor phase. Analytical flow cytometry was used to check the purity and quantity of every magnetically sorted T cell population. Genomic DNA was isolated from each sorted fraction and quantified by UV absorbance on a Nanodrop 2000c.

Using the deep immunoSEQ assay, multiplex PCR amplified TCR CDR3 regions from genomic DNA. Extracted genomic DNA from each cell subset was spread evenly across all wells of several immunoSEQ 96-well plates, with each plate serving as a replicate. For sorted subsets, about 200 ng genomic DNA, equal to tens of thousands of T cell genomes, was loaded into each replicate PCR. Purified libraries were quantified with a Qubit 3.0 fluorometer, sized on a Bioanalyzer 2100, and re-quantified with the KAPA Library Quantification kit. Every immunoSEQ 96-well plate was sequenced on a dedicated single-read 150-cycle Illumina NextSeq 550 flow cell. Under the source paper's analysis protocol: Because the immunoSEQ output included only junctional sequences and no quality scores, the filtering could not be the same as the filtering used for full-length reads. To assign V/J genes and CDR3, sequences were annotated against IMGT germline references using PyIR, a Python wrapper for IgBLAST v1.9. Reads with weak V/J assignments (E-value above 1e-6), missing CDR3, stop codons, out-of-frame junctions, or ambiguous translated residues were removed. V3J clonotypes were defined by identical inferred V gene, J gene, and CDR3 amino acid sequence. Percentage overlap between repertoires was calculated by dividing the number of shared unique clonotypes by the size of the smaller repertoire. Repertoire richness was assessed with RTK rarefaction, the Chao1 estimator, and Recon v2.1 estimates of unobserved clonotypes. Generation probabilities were computed with OLGA for all TCRbeta clonotypes obtained by the gDNA method from several donors. As stored in TCRdb, this immuneACCESS dataset retains in-frame rearrangements with V and J assigned. A fraction of the clones does not appear; measured against another copy, unresolved V genes explain less than half of the discrepancy, and the remainder lacks a known reason. V, J and clone size reflect that table, while D and trimming were determined from the DNA. Counted in this sample were about 1 million clones; around 76% of them appeared once. 1.4% to 1.5% of the sample is held by the ten biggest clonotypes.

What the work shows at the level of the full study, not this receptor alone: Because the study included a small number of donors, the genetic and exposure-history diversity represented was limited. Sampling was restricted to blood, and TCR repertoires in tissue are likely to differ from TCR repertoires in blood. Naive subsets generally had larger estimated clonotype richness than memory subsets did. Even with the large sequencing depth, rarefaction of the sorted-subset datasets indicated that sequencing was incomplete. Based on pairwise subsampling, the degree of clonotype sharing among donors was expected to be affected by sequencing depth. When a handful of donors were compared, the shared fraction of clonotypes was about 5.2% for naive CD4, over 3% for naive CD8, 2% to 2.5% for memory CD4, and 0.4% for memory CD8. Compared with non-shared clonotypes, clonotypes shared by all four sorted-subset donors had higher generation probabilities.

Sequencing was carried out using memory CD4+ T cells sorted from blood. The meaning of the sample's cell subset or site label: CD45RA-negative fraction. The chain employs TRBV9 and TRBJ1-3; TRBD1 is perhaps the D gene, given 5 matching bases. The source of this sequence is a man aged 18 to 30 in good health. CDR3 region: CASSVLTGDPTLDGGNTIYF. At the DNA level, the sequence is TGTGCCAGCAGCGTCCTAACCGGGGACCCTACTCTGGACGGTGGAAACACCATATATTTT.